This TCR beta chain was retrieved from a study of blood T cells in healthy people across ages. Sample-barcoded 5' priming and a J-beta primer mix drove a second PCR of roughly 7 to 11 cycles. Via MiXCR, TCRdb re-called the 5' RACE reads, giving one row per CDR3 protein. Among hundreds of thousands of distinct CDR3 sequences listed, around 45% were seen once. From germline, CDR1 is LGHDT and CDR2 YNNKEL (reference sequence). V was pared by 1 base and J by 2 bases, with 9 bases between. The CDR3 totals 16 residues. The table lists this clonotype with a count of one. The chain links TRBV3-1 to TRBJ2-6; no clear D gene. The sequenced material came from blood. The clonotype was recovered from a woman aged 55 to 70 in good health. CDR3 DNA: TGTGCCAGCAGCCAAGGGCTACCGACTGGGGCCAACGTCCTGACTTTC. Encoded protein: CASSQGLPTGANVLTF.